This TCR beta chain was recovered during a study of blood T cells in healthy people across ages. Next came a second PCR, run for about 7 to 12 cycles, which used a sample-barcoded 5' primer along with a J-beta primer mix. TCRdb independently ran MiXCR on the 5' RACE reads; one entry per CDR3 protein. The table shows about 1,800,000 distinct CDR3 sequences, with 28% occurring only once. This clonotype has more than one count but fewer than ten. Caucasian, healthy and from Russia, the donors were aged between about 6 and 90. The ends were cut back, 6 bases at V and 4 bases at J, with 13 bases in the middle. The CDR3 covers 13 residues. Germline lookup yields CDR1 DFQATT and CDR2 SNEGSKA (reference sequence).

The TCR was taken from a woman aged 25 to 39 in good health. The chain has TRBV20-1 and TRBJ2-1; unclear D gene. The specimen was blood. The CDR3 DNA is TGCAGTGCCCCACGCCCGGGTTACAATGAGCAGTTCTTC. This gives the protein CSAPRPGYNEQFF.